These 20 T cell receptor beta chains came from one sample sequenced in a study of cytomegalovirus exposure and HLA in healthy donors. Vbeta (60) and Jbeta (13) primers were used in the PCR. The protocol was immunoSEQ multiplex PCR, while the TCRdb copy is restricted to in-frame clones and leaves out a portion. The sample gives some 120,000 clones, roughly 73% of which show up once; nearly 0.9% is in the top ten. Sequenced input: PBMCs. All receptors derive from a woman between 25 and 40 years old in good health and CMV-seronegative.

A note on this clone: One end of the junction is discordant with germline, which a read error may explain. V and J are TRBV13 and TRBJ2-5; D call uncertain. From germline, CDR1 is PRHDT and CDR2 FYEKMQ (reference sequence). CDR3 length equals 11 residues. The CDR3 protein is CASSNYSWIDF. In DNA form, the CDR3 reads TGTGCCAGCAGCAACTACTCGTGGATAGACTTC.

The J gene is TRBJ1-3, the V gene TRBV14; unclear D gene. CDR3 length: 16 residues. Trimming removed 2 bases at V and 0 bases at J, with 11 bases between. From germline, CDR1 is SGHDN and CDR2 FVKESK. This CDR3 is CASSQLDTNSGNTIYF. The CDR3, as DNA: TGTGCCAGCAGCCAATTAGACACCAACTCTGGAAACACCATATATTTT.

The J gene is TRBJ1-2, the V gene TRBV28; perhaps TRBD1 as D (6 bases). The CDR3 contains 13 residues. V was shortened by 2 bases and J by 2 bases, with 6 bases between the two germline ends. From germline, CDR1 is MDHEN and CDR2 SYDVKM. The CDR3 DNA reads TGTGCCAGCAGTTTAGGACAGAACTATGGCTACACCTTC. Protein product: CASSLGQNYGYTF.

The CDR3 here is CASSPTGGTEAFF. Written as DNA, the CDR3 is TGTGCCAGCAGTCCCACAGGGGGGACTGAAGCTTTCTTT. This chain links TRBV6-5 with TRBJ1-1; TRBD1 agrees at 8 bases. Germline V lookup: CDR1 MNHEY, CDR2 SVGAGI. This CDR3 region has 13 residues. Losses at the gene ends were 5 bases for V and 5 bases for J; bases not matched to a gene: 4.

V and J are TRBV29-1 and TRBJ1-2; D remains unclear. CDR3 length: 14 residues. The germline V gene encodes CDR1 SQVTM and CDR2 ANQGSEA. V lost 6 bases and J 8 bases, leaving 22 bases between the germline ends. As DNA, the CDR3 is TGCAGCGTGGGATATCTGGCGGGCGCGGTAGGCTACACCTTC. Its translation is CSVGYLAGAVGYTF.

The chain employs TRBV6-5 and TRBJ1-2; 8 positions match TRBD1. The junction had 10 bases not matched to a gene; V was cut back by 6 bases and J by 4 bases. CDR1 and CDR2 from the germline V gene are MNHEY and SVGAGI. This CDR3 region has 15 residues. The CDR3 DNA sequence: TGTGCCAGCAGCGTTACAGGGGGTCAGGGCTATGGCTACACCTTC. Protein: CASSVTGGQGYGYTF.

The V call is TRBV19, the J call TRBJ2-6, with a possible D match to TRBD2 (5 bases). This CDR3 is built from 15 residues. The V gene lost 8 bases and the J gene lost 2 bases, with 13 bases spanning the gap. Germline values: CDR1 LNHDA, CDR2 SQIVND (reference sequence). The CDR3 DNA reads as TGTGCCAGTCAAGATCGGGGTGCTGGGGCCAACGTCCTGACTTTC. As protein: CASQDRGAGANVLTF.

This clone was picked up one time. The V and J genes are TRBV7-6 and TRBJ1-5, with TRBD1 identical over 7 bases. This CDR3 contains 16 residues. Looked up from germline, CDR1 is SGHVS and CDR2 is FNYEAQ. V shed 1 base, J shed 3 bases, and the junction held 6 bases outside the gene matches. CDR3: CASSLGNRGTNQPQHF. DNA for the CDR3: TGTGCCAGCAGCTTAGGGAACAGGGGTACCAATCAGCCCCAGCATTTT.

CDR3: CASSFLTGGTDTQYF. CDR3 nucleotide sequence: TGTGCCAGCAGCTTTTTGACAGGGGGCACAGATACGCAGTATTTT. The genes are TRBV7-3 and TRBJ2-3; TRBD1 aligns across 8 bases. CDR3 size: 15 residues. Trimming cost V 3 bases and J 1 base; bases outside gene matches: 3. Germline CDR1 is SGHTA and CDR2 is FQGTGA.

This clone was seen only a few times. V is TRBV5-6 and J is TRBJ2-3, with D tentatively TRBD1 (6 bases). Between the trimmed V and J ends, which lost 5 bases and 4 bases, there was a span of 23 bases. Germline-derived CDR1 and CDR2 are SGHDT and YYEEEE. CDR3 length: 17 amino acids. CDR3 in DNA: TGTGCCAGCAGATCCCAGGGGAGTCTGTCGATCCCAGATACGCAGTATTTT. This encodes CASRSQGSLSIPDTQYF.

This clone was detected a few times. The V call is TRBV19, the J call TRBJ2-5; D possibly corresponds to TRBD1 (6 bases). The CDR3 loop spans 13 amino acids. Germline V lookup: CDR1 LNHDA, CDR2 SQIVND (reference sequence). Trimming stripped 5 bases from V and 2 bases from J, with 9 bases between. The CDR3 loop is CASSETGQETQYF. In DNA form, the CDR3 reads TGTGCCAGTAGTGAGACAGGACAAGAGACCCAGTACTTC.

V gene TRBV6-6 combines with J gene TRBJ1-3, with D perhaps TRBD1 (6 bases). CDR3 length: 14 amino acids. The V gene lost 6 bases and the J gene lost 2 bases, with 11 bases spanning the gap. CDR1 is MNHNY, CDR2 SVGAGI, per germline (reference sequence). The CDR3 DNA follows: TGTGCCAGCAGCCAACAGGGTGCTGGAAACACCATATATTTT. Translating it yields CASSQQGAGNTIYF.

The chain links TRBV4-1 to TRBJ2-2; the match to TRBD2 covers 9 bases. Germline V lookup: CDR1 MGHRA, CDR2 YSYEKL. This CDR3 is 15 amino acids long. V trimming: 3 bases; J trimming: 4 bases; junction bases outside the gene matches: 3. The CDR3 region is CASSQGLASTGELFF. The DNA for the CDR3 is TGCGCCAGCAGCCAGGGACTAGCTTCCACCGGGGAGCTGTTTTTT.

This clone was seen a handful of times. V gene TRBV30 combines with J gene TRBJ1-2, with D tentatively TRBD1 (6 bases). The CDR3 loop spans 13 amino acids. Per the germline V gene, CDR1 is GTSNPN and CDR2 is SVGIG (reference sequence). Trimming removed 2 bases at V and 2 bases at J, with 9 bases between. This chain's CDR3 is CAWSRDTNYGYTF. Written as DNA, the CDR3 is TGTGCCTGGAGTAGGGACACAAACTATGGCTACACCTTC.

This clone was recorded only once. This chain joins TRBV4-2 and TRBJ2-5; 8 bases line up with TRBD2. V trimming: 1 base; J trimming: 3 bases; junction bases outside the gene matches: 4. The CDR3 totals 15 residues. In germline, CDR1 is LGHNA, CDR2 YNFKEQ. In DNA, the CDR3 is TGTGCCAGCAGCCAAGGACTAGCGTGGGAAGAGACCCAGTACTTC. It yields the protein CASSQGLAWEETQYF.

V is TRBV6-6 and J is TRBJ1-5, with TRBD1 matching 7 bases. Unmatched junction bases numbered 10, after V lost 2 bases and J lost 6 bases. CDR3 length: 16 residues. Germline assignment: CDR1 MNHNY and CDR2 SVGAGI (reference sequence). CDR3 region: CASSYGGDRERQPQHF. DNA for the CDR3: TGTGCCAGCAGTTACGGGGGAGACAGGGAACGTCAGCCCCAGCATTTT.

The V gene is TRBV2, the J gene TRBJ1-5; a possible D gene is TRBD1 (5 bases). This CDR3 region has 12 residues. V shed 9 bases and J shed 2 bases, with 8 bases lying between them. From germline, CDR1 is SNHLY and CDR2 FYNNEI. The DNA for the CDR3 is TGTGCCAGTCAACAGGGCAATCAGCCCCAGCATTTT. The encoded protein is CASQQGNQPQHF.

This rearrangement joins TRBV29-1 to TRBJ1-1; D remains ambiguous. The V gene's germline CDR1 is SQVTM and CDR2 ANQGSEA. Trimming took 4 bases from V and 2 from J, leaving 11 bases between them. CDR3 size: 13 residues. In DNA form, the CDR3 reads TGCAGCGTTGGCTCAGGCATAAACACTGAAGCTTTCTTT. It specifies CSVGSGINTEAFF.

J is TRBJ2-5 and V is TRBV19; tentative D call: TRBD1 (5 bases). CDR3 length: 14 residues. V was shortened by 7 bases and J by 4 bases, with 16 bases between the two germline ends. CDR1 and CDR2 (germline): LNHDA, SQIVND (reference sequence). The CDR3 region has the DNA TGTGCCAGTAAAGCCAACCAGGGAAGAGAGACCCAGTACTTC. This translates into CASKANQGRETQYF.

This clone appeared a single time. The rearrangement joins TRBV11-1 to TRBJ2-2, with 8 bases matching TRBD1. The junction had 9 bases not matched to a gene; V was cut back by 4 bases and J by 8 bases. Per the germline V gene, CDR1 is SGHAT and CDR2 is FQDESV (reference sequence). The CDR3 has 15 amino acids. The CDR3 DNA sequence: TGTGCCAGCAGCTCGCGGACAGGGTCAGGAGGGGAGCTGTTTTTT. This encodes CASSSRTGSGGELFF.